The 10 T cell receptor beta chains presented below share a single source sample, sequenced in a study of control samples from healthy donors and cancer patients. Produced via immunoSEQ multiplex PCR; TCRdb's table is partial and in-frame only. The sample includes 100,000 to 150,000 clones, 80% to 95% of them seen just once. The specimen was blood. The receptors originated from a man aged 35 to 55 in good health.

V is TRBV7-9 and J is TRBJ2-7; D could derive from TRBD1 or TRBD2 (7 bases each). Germline V gene data show CDR1 as SEHNR and CDR2 as FQNEAQ (reference sequence). The CDR3 is 16 residues long. The germline V and J ends were trimmed by 6 bases and 3 bases, with 21 bases remaining between them. The CDR3, as DNA: TGTGCCAGCAGTTCAAATCGCGGGGGACAGTACTACGAGCAGTACTTC. This gives the protein CASSSNRGGQYYEQYF. Variable domain in full (rest from reference TRBV7-9 and TRBJ2-7): DTGVSQNPRHKITKRGQNVTFRCDPISEHNRLYWYRQTLGQGPEFLTYFQNEAQLEKSRLLSDRFSAERPKGSFSTLEIQRTEQGDSAMYLCASSSNRGGQYYEQYFGPGTRLTVT.

The chain uses TRBV6-5 and TRBJ1-1, with 8 bases identical to TRBD1. This CDR3 has 14 residues. The junction had 9 bases not matched to a gene; V was cut back by 6 bases and J by 6 bases. Germline CDR1 is MNHEY and CDR2 is SVGAGI. CDR3 sequence (DNA): TGTGCCAGCAGACCACCCCCGACAGGGGCTGAAGCTTTCTTT. Translation gives CASRPPPTGAEAFF.

The chain carries TRBV29-1 and TRBJ2-1, with D possibly TRBD1 on 6 matching bases. Germline V gene sequence: CDR1 SQVTM, CDR2 ANQGSEA. Trimming left V 6 bases short and J 0 bases short, with 12 bases between. The CDR3 is made up of 14 amino acids. CDR3 bases: TGCAGCGTCTCTCAGGGGAGCTCCTACAATGAGCAGTTCTTC. This encodes CSVSQGSSYNEQFF.

Here the CDR3 reads CASSLQGGTNYGYTF. CDR3 sequence (DNA): TGTGCCAGCAGTTTACAGGGGGGGACTAACTATGGCTACACCTTC. The chain joins TRBV28 to TRBJ1-2; 7 bases align to TRBD1. The CDR3 sequence is 15 residues long. The V gene end was trimmed by 2 bases and the J gene end by 0 bases; junction bases not matched to a gene: 3. The germline V gene encodes CDR1 MDHEN and CDR2 SYDVKM.

This chain uses TRBV5-1 with TRBJ2-7; TRBD1 agrees at 7 bases. Germline V lookup: CDR1 SGHRS, CDR2 YFSETQ. The CDR3 spans 15 residues. After removal of 2 bases from V and 5 bases from J, the junction contained 10 bases not matched to a gene. The CDR3 nucleotides read TGCGCCAGCAGCTTTTCCGGGACAGCCCCCCACGAGCAGTACTTC. This sequence encodes CASSFSGTAPHEQYF.

This clone was observed a few times. J is TRBJ2-7 and V is TRBV5-1; maybe TRBD1 (6 bases). Germline V gene lookup returns CDR1 SGHRS and CDR2 YFSETQ. V was cut by 4 bases and J by 5 bases, with 13 bases left in between. The CDR3 has 13 amino acids. In DNA form, the CDR3 reads TGCGCCAGCAGCGTACAGGGTTACCACGAGCAGTACTTC. As protein: CASSVQGYHEQYF.

This chain links TRBV9 with TRBJ1-4, with D perhaps matching TRBD1 (5 bases). Germline V gene lookup returns CDR1 SGDLS and CDR2 YYNGEE. The CDR3 spans 16 residues. The V and J ends lost 0 bases and 6 bases respectively, with 15 bases between them. The DNA for the CDR3 is TGTGCCAGCAGCGTAGGTGAGGGGACTTTCCATGAAAAACTGTTTTTT. It specifies CASSVGEGTFHEKLFF. Together with reference TRBV9 and TRBJ1-4, the CDR3 gives the full variable domain: DSGVTQTPKHLITATGQRVTLRCSPRSGDLSVYWYQQSLDQGLQFLIQYYNGEERAKGNILERFSAQQFPDLHSELNLSSLELGDSALYFCASSVGEGTFHEKLFFGSGTQLSVL.

The DNA for the CDR3 is TGTGCCAGCAGTTCTCGCCGGGACAGGGAGAGAGATGGCTACACCTTC. Protein sequence: CASSSRRDRERDGYTF. V usage is TRBV28 and J usage is TRBJ1-2; 9 nucleotides agree with TRBD1. The CDR3 extends over 16 amino acids. With 4 bases clipped from V and 6 bases from J, the junction kept 12 bases outside the gene matches. The germline CDR1 and CDR2 sequences are MDHEN and SYDVKM.

The genes are TRBV4-1 and TRBJ2-7; D is perhaps TRBD1 (5 bases). Trimming took 3 bases from V and 5 from J, leaving 20 bases between them. Germline V CDR1 and CDR2: MGHRA, YSYEKL. This CDR3 contains 16 residues. The CDR3: CASSHPRSGSGDEQYF. DNA for the CDR3: TGCGCCAGCAGCCACCCTCGGTCAGGGTCTGGGGACGAGCAGTACTTC.

The count of this clone is one. The chain recombines TRBV7-9 with TRBJ2-5; D ambiguous. CDR1 and CDR2 from the germline V gene are SEHNR and FQNEAQ (reference sequence). The CDR3 totals 14 residues. Between the trimmed V and J ends, which lost 5 bases and 4 bases, there was a span of 14 bases. CDR3 DNA: TGTGCCAGCAGCGCCCAGGTCGGTGGAGAGACCCAGTACTTC. Its translation: CASSAQVGGETQYF. Using reference TRBV7-9 and TRBJ2-5 for the parts outside the CDR3, the full variable domain is DTGVSQNPRHKITKRGQNVTFRCDPISEHNRLYWYRQTLGQGPEFLTYFQNEAQLEKSRLLSDRFSAERPKGSFSTLEIQRTEQGDSAMYLCASSAQVGGETQYFGPGTRLLVL.